Listed here are 14 T cell receptor beta chains from one sample, sequenced in a study of cytomegalovirus exposure and HLA in healthy donors. 60 Vbeta and 13 Jbeta primers were used in PCR. Assay: immunoSEQ multiplex PCR; the TCRdb copy retains only in-frame clones and omits some. The sample holds more than 200,000 clones, less than 80% seen once. Sequencing input: PBMCs. The receptors derive from a girl aged 2 to 10 in good health and CMV-seronegative.

V and J are TRBV13 and TRBJ2-5; 10 bases match TRBD2. CDR3 length: 15 residues. V was pared by 5 bases and J by 3 bases, with 6 bases of the junction left unmatched. Germline-derived CDR1 and CDR2 are PRHDT and FYEKMQ (reference sequence). The CDR3 DNA reads as TGTGCCAGCAGCGGCCGGACTAGCGGAAAAGAGACCCAGTACTTC. Amino acid sequence: CASSGRTSGKETQYF.

Turning to this clone: Compared with germline, one end of the junction differs, possibly owing to a read error. The V and J genes are TRBV7-9 and TRBJ1-5; D is uncertain. CDR1 and CDR2 (germline): SEHNR, FQNEAQ (reference sequence). The CDR3 totals 13 residues. This chain's CDR3 is CSSRQDSNQPQHF. The CDR3 DNA reads TGTTCCAGCCGGCAGGATAGCAATCAGCCCCAGCATTTT.

The V gene is TRBV7-6, the J gene TRBJ2-7; D not certain. The CDR3 loop spans 14 amino acids. The V and J ends lost 4 bases and 6 bases respectively, with 16 bases between them. Germline CDR1 and CDR2: SGHVS and FNYEAQ. The chain's CDR3 is CASSYSPERSEQYF. The CDR3 nucleotides are TGTGCCAGCAGCTACTCTCCGGAGAGGAGCGAGCAGTACTTC.

V is TRBV29-1 and J is TRBJ2-3, with 8 bases aligning to TRBD1. Germline trimming cut 4 bases from V and 4 bases from J; bases unmatched to any gene: 4. The CDR3 is 13 residues long. CDR1 is SQVTM and CDR2 is ANQGSEA in the germline V gene. For the CDR3, the DNA is TGCAGCGTTGCCAGGGGGCAGGCAGATACGCAGTATTTT. This gives the protein CSVARGQADTQYF.

Worth noting for this clone: Because the CDR3 is missing its conserved closing phenylalanine or tryptophan, this is likely a read error. No DNA is shown, since the ends of the CDR3 on it are uncertain; the CDR3 is the one TCRdb lists. The genes are TRBV10-1 and TRBJ1-1; the table assigns TRBD1, which was not confirmed against the DNA. Germline CDR1 reads WNHNN; CDR2 reads SYGVQD (reference sequence). The CDR3 comprises 10 residues, both ends counted. The CDR3 loop is CASREPQGKN.

The gene calls are TRBV6-5 and TRBJ1-1; D call uncertain. CDR1 MNHEY and CDR2 SVGAGI come from the germline V gene. The CDR3 extends over 11 amino acids. The V gene lost 8 bases and the J gene lost 3 bases, with 7 bases spanning the gap. This CDR3 reads CASSSDTEAFF. The CDR3 DNA is TGTGCCAGCTCCTCGGACACTGAAGCTTTCTTT.

This chain connects TRBV10-1 to TRBJ2-7; 12 bases align to TRBD2. The CDR3 loop spans 19 amino acids. Losses at the gene ends were 6 bases for V and 0 bases for J; bases not matched to a gene: 15. Germline V lookup: CDR1 WNHNN, CDR2 SYGVQD (reference sequence). CDR3 nucleotides: TGCGCCAGCAGGTCGGTAGGACTAGCGGGGAGGCTTATCTCCTACGAGCAGTACTTC. Translated: CASRSVGLAGRLISYEQYF.

This clone was counted once. The chain recombines TRBV7-6 with TRBJ1-4; 7 positions match TRBD1. CDR3 length: 13 amino acids. CDR1 is SGHVS and CDR2 is FNYEAQ in the germline V gene. Unmatched junction bases numbered 1, after V lost 1 base and J lost 8 bases. CDR3 in amino acids: CASSLGGQEKLFF. The CDR3 region has the DNA TGTGCCAGCAGCTTAGGGGGACAGGAAAAACTGTTTTTT.

This clone came up a few times. Here the CDR3 DNA reads TGTGCCACCAGCAGAGAGGGACAGGAACAAGAGACCCAGTACTTC. Protein sequence: CATSREGQEQETQYF. The V and J genes are TRBV15 and TRBJ2-5; 8 nucleotides match TRBD1. The V and J ends lost 0 bases and 2 bases, in that order; junction bases with no gene match: 2. In germline, CDR1 is LNHNV, CDR2 YYDKDF (reference sequence). The CDR3 consists of 15 residues. Using reference TRBV15 and TRBJ2-5 for the parts outside the CDR3, the full variable domain is DAMVIQNPRYQVTQFGKPVTLSCSQTLNHNVMYWYQQKSSQAPKLLFHYYDKDFNNEADTPDNFQSRRPNTSFCFLDIRSPGLGDTAMYLCATSREGQEQETQYFGPGTRLLVL.

In the case of this clone: At one end the junction does not follow the germline gene, possibly because of a read error. The V and J genes are TRBV6-5 and TRBJ2-2; D ambiguous. Germline V lookup: CDR1 MNHEY, CDR2 SVGAGI. This CDR3 is 14 amino acids long. DNA of the CDR3: TGTGCCAGCAATTACCCAGGCAACACCGGGGAGCTGTTTTTT. This codes for CASNYPGNTGELFF.

V gene TRBV5-6 combines with J gene TRBJ2-3; D is unresolved. The V gene's germline CDR1 is SGHDT and CDR2 YYEEEE. V dropped 5 bases and J dropped 0 bases, with 10 bases sitting between them. The CDR3 is 14 residues long. Written as DNA, the CDR3 is TGTGCCAGCAGTCCCCTCTTTAGCACAGATACGCAGTATTTT. The encoded protein is CASSPLFSTDTQYF. Supplemented by reference TRBV5-6 and TRBJ2-3, the full variable domain reads DAGVTQSPTHLIKTRGQQVTLRCSPKSGHDTVSWYQQALGQGPQFIFQYYEEEERQRGNFPDRFSGHQFPNYSSELNVNALLLGDSALYLCASSPLFSTDTQYFGPGTRLTVL.

J is TRBJ1-3 and V is TRBV2, with 7 bases identical to TRBD1. The germline V gene encodes CDR1 SNHLY and CDR2 FYNNEI. J lost 4 bases, V lost 9 bases, and 15 bases had no gene match. The CDR3 is made up of 16 amino acids. The DNA for the CDR3 is TGTGCCAGTACGAGGACAGGTTTAGCGGCAGGAAACACCATATATTTT. This sequence encodes CASTRTGLAAGNTIYF. Complete variable domain (other parts from reference TRBV2 and TRBJ1-3): EPEVTQTPSHQVTQMGQEVILRCVPISNHLYFYWYRQILGQKVEFLVSFYNNEISEKSEIFDDQFSVERPDGSNFTLKIRSTKLEDSAMYFCASTRTGLAAGNTIYFGEGSWLTVV.

V usage is TRBV19 and J usage is TRBJ2-3, with 15 nucleotides matching TRBD2. V lost 5 bases, J lost 0 bases, and 12 bases stayed unmatched. This CDR3 region has 20 residues. Germline values: CDR1 LNHDA, CDR2 SQIVND (reference sequence). The CDR3 protein is CASSPPGLAGGYLSTDTQYF. Here the CDR3 DNA reads TGTGCCAGTAGTCCGCCGGGACTAGCGGGGGGATACCTAAGCACAGATACGCAGTATTTT.

The chain recombines TRBV18 with TRBJ2-7, with D perhaps TRBD1 (6 bases). Trimming pared 3 bases from V and 3 bases from J, leaving 15 bases between. The CDR3 contains 15 residues. The V gene's germline CDR1 is KGHSH and CDR2 LQKENI. The CDR3 loop reads CASSPTGLWGYEQYF. CDR3 bases: TGTGCCAGCTCACCTACAGGGTTATGGGGCTACGAGCAGTACTTC.